These 8 T cell receptor beta chains were all obtained from the same sample, sequenced in a study of identical twins. A single record per CDR3 protein comes from TCRdb applying MiXCR to the 5' RACE reads. The sample includes fewer than 500,000 distinct CDR3 sequences, approximately 24% of them seen just once. These same records also appear under a second study, on T cells expressing NK-cell markers.

The sequenced sample was CD4+ T cells sorted from blood. All receptors derive from a woman aged 18-29 years in good health.

The table lists this clonotype with a few counts. This sequence joins TRBV6-2 or TRBV6-3 and TRBJ2-1; D not resolved. CDR1 is MNHEY, CDR2 SVGEGT, per germline. V gave up 6 bases and J gave up 3 bases, with 12 bases separating them. The CDR3 spans 14 residues. CDR3 nucleotide sequence: TGTGCCAGCAGGGACGAAGGTCGCTACAATGAGCAGTTCTTC. Residues: CASRDEGRYNEQFF.

In this sample, this clonotype turned up a few times. The V call is TRBV10-3, the J call TRBJ2-1, with 10 bases lining up with TRBD1. Germline V gene lookup returns CDR1 ENHRY and CDR2 SYGVKD. J gave up 8 bases and V 7 bases, and 8 bases lay outside the gene matches. There are 14 residues in the CDR3. The CDR3 region has the DNA TGTGCCATCACCCCGGGACAGGGGTGGCATGAGCAGTTCTTC. Its translation is CAITPGQGWHEQFF.

Only a few counts were recorded for this clonotype. This chain uses TRBV2 with TRBJ2-7, with 9 bases lining up with TRBD2. CDR1 and CDR2 from the germline V gene are SNHLY and FYNNEI. This CDR3 has 14 residues. Trimming removed 5 bases from V and 2 bases from J; junction bases left unmatched: 4. CDR3 amino acids: CASSSGGPTYEQYF. CDR3 DNA sequence: TGTGCCAGCAGTAGCGGGGGGCCCACCTACGAGCAGTACTTC.

There are many counts of this clonotype. The chain joins TRBV2 to TRBJ1-2; D is undetermined. V dropped 4 bases and J dropped 4 bases, with 16 bases sitting between them. CDR3 length: 15 residues. CDR1 is SNHLY and CDR2 is FYNNEI in the germline V gene. The CDR3 reads CASSGVQPNSYGYTF. The CDR3 region has the DNA TGTGCCAGCAGTGGTGTACAGCCAAATAGCTATGGCTACACCTTC.

This clonotype was recorded a few times. The chain has TRBV10-3 and TRBJ2-1; 13 bases are shared with TRBD2. Germline CDR1 is ENHRY and CDR2 is SYGVKD. The CDR3 sequence is 13 residues long. Trimming cost V 11 bases and J 9 bases; bases outside gene matches: 7. Written as DNA, the CDR3 is TGTGCCGCCGGACTAGCGGGGGAGGGTGAGCAGTTCTTC. Encoded protein: CAAGLAGEGEQFF.

The chain carries TRBV27 and TRBJ2-3, with D possibly matching TRBD2 (6 bases). The CDR3 is 15 residues long. Trimming removed 5 bases at V and 1 base at J, with 13 bases between. Germline CDR1 MNHEY, CDR2 SMNVEV (reference sequence). The CDR3 is CASSTSPGGTDTQYF. CDR3 in DNA: TGTGCCAGCAGTACTAGCCCCGGAGGCACAGATACGCAGTATTTT.

This clonotype was counted between two and nine times. The chain uses TRBV3-1 and TRBJ2-1, with 9 bases lining up with TRBD2. This CDR3 is built from 18 residues. Losses at the gene ends were 2 bases for V and 1 base for J; bases not matched to a gene: 9. Germline V CDR1 and CDR2: LGHDT, YNNKEL (reference sequence). The CDR3 loop reads CASSQRLGSGRSYNEQFF. As DNA, the CDR3 is TGTGCCAGCAGCCAACGCCTTGGGAGCGGGAGGTCCTACAATGAGCAGTTCTTC.

This clonotype showed up just a few times. J is TRBJ2-7 and V is TRBV12-3 or TRBV12-4, with D maybe TRBD2 (5 bases). Trimming cost V 3 bases and J 6 bases, with 18 bases left between them. This CDR3 comprises 15 residues. CDR3 in amino acids: CASSFGLAVFSEQYF. CDR3 sequence (DNA): TGTGCCAGCAGTTTTGGGCTAGCAGTTTTCAGCGAGCAGTACTTC.